Shown below are 27 T cell receptor beta chains from a single sample sequenced in a study of T cell changes during pregnancy in multiple sclerosis. The table came from immunoSEQ multiplex PCR; TCRdb's copy has only in-frame clones and leaves some out. The data contain around 53,000 clones, roughly nine tenths of them singletons. This material consisted of CD8+ T cells from peripheral blood mononuclear cells, taken before pregnancy. The receptors originated from a female donor with multiple sclerosis, enrolled in a pregnancy study.

The J gene is TRBJ1-4, the V gene TRBV4-2; 8 nucleotides line up with TRBD1. The junction had 13 bases not matched to a gene; V was cut back by 0 bases and J by 16 bases. The length of the CDR3 is 15 residues. Germline lookup yields CDR1 LGHNA and CDR2 YNFKEQ. Here the CDR3 DNA reads TGTGCCAGCAGCCAAGAGGGGACAGGCTCCCCCGAAACGTTTTTT. Its protein product is CASSQEGTGSPETFF.

The V and J genes are TRBV7-9 and TRBJ2-7; TRBD1 agrees at 8 bases. Per the germline V gene, CDR1 is SEHNR and CDR2 is FQNEAQ (reference sequence). With V trimmed by 5 bases and J by 0 bases, 6 bases remained unmatched. The CDR3 has 15 residues. CDR3 DNA: TGTGCCAGCAGCCCGGGACAGGCAAGCTCCTACGAGCAGTACTTC. It specifies CASSPGQASSYEQYF.

The J gene is TRBJ2-2, the V gene TRBV6-5, with 8 bases that match TRBD2. Per the germline V gene, CDR1 is MNHEY and CDR2 is SVGAGI. V lost 0 bases to trimming and J lost 6 bases; unmatched junction nucleotides: 3. The CDR3 loop spans 15 amino acids. The CDR3 protein is CASSYSRGGAGELFF. CDR3 nucleotides: TGTGCCAGCAGTTACTCTCGGGGGGGTGCCGGGGAGCTGTTTTTT.

The V call is TRBV18, the J call TRBJ1-3; 7 bases match TRBD1. The CDR3 is made up of 19 amino acids. Unmatched junction bases numbered 15, after V lost 2 bases and J lost 2 bases. From germline, CDR1 is KGHSH and CDR2 LQKENI. The CDR3 DNA reads as TGTGCCAGCTCACCAATCTCTTCCCCAAAGGGGGCGGCTGGAAACACCATATATTTT. Protein: CASSPISSPKGAAGNTIYF.

The chain recombines TRBV4-1 with TRBJ1-1, with D tentatively TRBD1 (5 bases). Per the germline V gene, CDR1 is MGHRA and CDR2 is YSYEKL. V lost 5 bases and J 8 bases, leaving 12 bases between the germline ends. The CDR3 is 12 residues long. CDR3 in amino acids: CASSGETAEAFF. CDR3 bases: TGCGCCAGCAGCGGTGAGACAGCAGAAGCTTTCTTT.

The rearrangement joins TRBV19 to TRBJ2-5; 9 nucleotides match TRBD1. V was pared by 6 bases and J by 0 bases, with 11 bases of the junction left unmatched. The CDR3 length is 17 residues. The germline gives CDR1 LNHDA, CDR2 SQIVND (reference sequence). For the CDR3, the DNA is TGTGCCAGTAGCAGGACAGGGGCGCTACCTTACCAAGAGACCCAGTACTTC. Amino acids: CASSRTGALPYQETQYF. The full variable domain, in which reference TRBV19 and TRBJ2-5 provide the parts outside the CDR3, is DGGITQSPKYLFRKEGQNVTLSCEQNLNHDAMYWYRQDPGQGLRLIYYSQIVNDFQKGDIAEGYSVSREKKESFPLTVTSAQKNPTAFYLCASSRTGALPYQETQYFGPGTRLLVL.

This chain joins TRBV19 and TRBJ2-7; TRBD2 might be the D (5 bases). The CDR3 is 14 amino acids. From germline, CDR1 is LNHDA and CDR2 SQIVND (reference sequence). V lost 2 bases to trimming and J lost 2 bases, with 10 bases between them. The CDR3 is CASSIFTGTYEQYF. The DNA for the CDR3 is TGTGCCAGTAGTATATTCACGGGGACCTACGAGCAGTACTTC.

This chain connects TRBV6-1 to TRBJ2-7; possible D gene TRBD2, 6 bases. The CDR3 is 15 amino acids. Germline V gene lookup returns CDR1 MNHNS and CDR2 SASEGT. V was pared by 2 bases and J by 7 bases, with 18 bases between. CDR3 amino acids: CASSEQGPRELEQYF. The CDR3 DNA reads TGTGCCAGCAGTGAACAGGGCCCCCGGGAGTTGGAGCAGTACTTC.

The gene calls are TRBV27 and TRBJ1-1; 9 bases are a match to TRBD1. The CDR3 is 14 residues long. Germline CDR1 MNHEY, CDR2 SMNVEV (reference sequence). The V segment lost 3 bases and the J segment 5 bases; nucleotides outside the gene matches: 4. CDR3 region: CASSLGQGLTEAFF. The CDR3 DNA is TGTGCCAGCAGTTTGGGACAGGGATTGACTGAAGCTTTCTTT.

The chain joins TRBV6-5 to TRBJ2-3; 7 bases map to TRBD2. V shed 6 bases and J 2 bases; nucleotides not matched to a gene: 8. The germline V gene encodes CDR1 MNHEY and CDR2 SVGAGI. The CDR3 sequence is 15 residues long. The CDR3, as DNA: TGTGCCAGCAGGGAACTAGCGCTTTACACAGATACGCAGTATTTT. Its translation is CASRELALYTDTQYF.

The gene calls are TRBV4-3 and TRBJ1-1; possibly TRBD1 for D (5 bases). This CDR3 is built from 14 residues. CDR1 and CDR2 from the germline V gene are LGHNA and YSLEER. Trimming took 1 base from V and 1 from J, leaving 7 bases between them. For the CDR3, the DNA is TGCGCCAGCAGCCAAGGACAGAGGAACACTGAAGCTTTCTTT. Encoded protein: CASSQGQRNTEAFF.

The J gene is TRBJ1-3, the V gene TRBV5-5; no definite D call. Trimming cost V 1 base and J 7 bases, with 9 bases left between them. CDR3 length: 13 amino acids. Germline CDR1 is SGHKS and CDR2 is YYEKEE (reference sequence). In nucleotides, the CDR3 is TGTGCCAGCAGCTTGTCAGGCAGTAACACCATATATTTT. Residues: CASSLSGSNTIYF.

The chain carries TRBV6-5 and TRBJ2-1; D is possibly TRBD1 (6 bases). Germline V gene data show CDR1 as MNHEY and CDR2 as SVGAGI. The CDR3 spans 14 residues. The V end lost 7 bases, the J end lost 9 bases, and 19 bases lay between the germline ends. CDR3 sequence (DNA): TGTGCCAGCACCCTAAGGACAGACTCTGGTGAGCAGTTCTTC. This gives the protein CASTLRTDSGEQFF.

This sequence joins TRBV5-1 and TRBJ2-7; 9 nucleotides match TRBD1. V shed 4 bases and J 7 bases; nucleotides not matched to a gene: 12. The CDR3 is 15 amino acids. Germline CDR1 is SGHRS and CDR2 is YFSETQ. The CDR3 spells CASSRTGTGRDEQYF. The CDR3 DNA reads TGCGCCAGCAGCCGTACCGGGACAGGGAGGGATGAGCAGTACTTC.

CDR3 coding DNA: TGTGCCAGCTCCCCCGTCCCGGGACAGGGTTCCAGCACTGAAGCTTTCTTT. Translated: CASSPVPGQGSSTEAFF. The V and J genes are TRBV18 and TRBJ1-1, with TRBD1 matching over 9 bases. The CDR3 runs 17 residues. Germline V gene data show CDR1 as KGHSH and CDR2 as LQKENI. Trimming at V came to 6 bases and at J to 4 bases, leaving 15 bases not matched to a gene.

The chain couples TRBV9 to TRBJ1-1; 7 bases map to TRBD1. The V and J ends lost 3 bases and 3 bases, in that order; junction bases with no gene match: 2. Germline loops: CDR1 SGDLS, CDR2 YYNGEE. The CDR3 is 13 residues long. The CDR3 region has the DNA TGTGCCAGCAGCGGGCAGGGGGACACTGAAGCTTTCTTT. Translation gives CASSGQGDTEAFF.

The chain has TRBV11-2 and TRBJ1-1; D is undetermined. V was trimmed by 2 bases and J by 3 bases, leaving 7 bases between them. This CDR3 region has 13 residues. Germline V CDR1 and CDR2: SGHAT, FQNNGV. The CDR3 spells CASSLSADTEAFF. CDR3 sequence (DNA): TGTGCCAGCAGCTTAAGCGCTGACACTGAAGCTTTCTTT.

This rearrangement joins TRBV4-2 to TRBJ1-2; TRBD1 aligns across 9 bases. The V gene's germline CDR1 is LGHNA and CDR2 YNFKEQ. This CDR3 has 15 amino acids. The V and J ends lost 3 bases and 7 bases, in that order; junction bases with no gene match: 9. The CDR3 protein is CASSHPGTGGSGYTF. The CDR3, as DNA: TGTGCCAGCAGCCATCCGGGAACAGGGGGCAGTGGCTACACCTTC.

This chain connects TRBV7-9 to TRBJ1-1, with TRBD1 as a possible D gene (6 bases). The CDR3 is made up of 14 amino acids. CDR1 is SEHNR, CDR2 FQNEAQ, per germline (reference sequence). The V end lost 6 bases, the J end lost 7 bases, and 18 bases lay between the germline ends. The DNA of the CDR3 is TGTGCCAGCAGACAAGCCGGACAGTACCTTGAAGCTTTCTTT. Protein: CASRQAGQYLEAFF.

This clone was counted between two and nine times. The chain is built from TRBV6-4 and TRBJ2-3, with a weak D call TRBD2 (7 bases). Germline V gives CDR1 MRHNA, CDR2 SNTAGT. With 0 bases removed from V and 5 bases from J, the gap between germline ends came to 15 bases. The CDR3 has 16 residues. The CDR3: CASSDSSGGARDTQYF. The DNA for the CDR3 is TGTGCCAGCAGTGACTCGAGTGGGGGGGCCAGAGATACGCAGTATTTT.

The chain uses TRBV7-2 and TRBJ1-1; D is ambiguous. The CDR3 consists of 11 residues. Germline CDR1 SGHTA, CDR2 FQGNSA. Trimming pared 0 bases from V and 7 bases from J, leaving 3 bases between. CDR3 sequence reads: CASSLAYEAFF. The CDR3 coding sequence is TGTGCCAGCAGCTTAGCCTATGAAGCTTTCTTT.

The chain combines TRBV2 with TRBJ1-6, with no clear D. Germline lookup yields CDR1 SNHLY and CDR2 FYNNEI. The V gene lost 0 bases and the J gene lost 11 bases, with 11 bases spanning the gap. The CDR3 spans 14 residues. This chain's CDR3 is CASSEAPEDPPLHF. The CDR3 DNA reads as TGTGCCAGCAGTGAAGCGCCAGAGGATCCACCCCTCCACTTT.

This rearrangement joins TRBV19 to TRBJ1-2; D not certain. Germline CDR1 is LNHDA and CDR2 is SQIVND (reference sequence). The length of the CDR3 is 12 residues. V was pared by 6 bases and J by 4 bases, with 9 bases between. The CDR3 sequence: CASRNGLYGYTF. The CDR3 DNA follows: TGTGCCAGTAGGAACGGTCTCTATGGCTACACCTTC.

The gene calls are TRBV27 and TRBJ2-2; D is possibly TRBD1 (5 bases). The CDR3 runs 14 residues. The V end was cut by 3 bases, the J end by 2 bases, with 7 bases between. Germline values: CDR1 MNHEY, CDR2 SMNVEV (reference sequence). The CDR3: CASSLGRNTGELFF. The CDR3 nucleotides are TGTGCCAGCAGTTTGGGGCGTAACACCGGGGAGCTGTTTTTT.

The chain combines TRBV30 with TRBJ1-1, with D unclear. CDR1 and CDR2 (germline): GTSNPN, SVGIG (reference sequence). CDR3 length: 11 amino acids. Trimming removed 4 bases at V and 3 bases at J, with 6 bases between. The DNA of the CDR3 is TGTGCCTGGATAGCCGACACTGAAGCTTTCTTT. It encodes CAWIADTEAFF.

The genes are TRBV7-6 and TRBJ1-1; 9 bases match TRBD1. V lost 2 bases, J lost 7 bases, and 2 bases stayed unmatched. The CDR3 loop spans 13 amino acids. Germline V CDR1 and CDR2: SGHVS, FNYEAQ. The CDR3 spells CASSLRTGDEAFF. The CDR3 DNA follows: TGTGCCAGCAGCTTACGGACAGGGGATGAAGCTTTCTTT. Full variable domain (outside the CDR3, taken from reference TRBV7-6 and TRBJ1-1): GAGVSQSPRYKVTKRGQDVALRCDPISGHVSLYWYRQALGQGPEFLTYFNYEAQQDKSGLPNDRFSAERPEGSISTLTIQRTEQRDSAMYRCASSLRTGDEAFFGQGTRLTVV.

This clone was found a few times. The genes are TRBV4-3 and TRBJ1-4; D unclear. Germline-derived CDR1 and CDR2 are LGHNA and YSLEER. V was trimmed by 4 bases and J by 7 bases, leaving 16 bases between them. This CDR3 has 15 residues. The CDR3 loop is CASSLTTRSGEKLFF. CDR3 DNA sequence: TGCGCCAGCAGCCTCACGACACGAAGCGGTGAAAAACTGTTTTTT.